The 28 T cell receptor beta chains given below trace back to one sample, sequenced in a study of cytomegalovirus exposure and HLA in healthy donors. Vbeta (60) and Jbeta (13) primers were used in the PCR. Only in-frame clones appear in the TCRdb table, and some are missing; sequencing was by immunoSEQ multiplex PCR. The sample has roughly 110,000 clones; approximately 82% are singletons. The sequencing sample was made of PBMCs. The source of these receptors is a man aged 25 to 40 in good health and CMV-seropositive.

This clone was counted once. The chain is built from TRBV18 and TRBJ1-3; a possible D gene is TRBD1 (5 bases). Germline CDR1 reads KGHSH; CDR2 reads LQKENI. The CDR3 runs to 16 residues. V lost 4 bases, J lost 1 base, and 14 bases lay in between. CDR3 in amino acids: CASSRNYRSSGNTIYF. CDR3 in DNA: TGTGCCAGCTCACGTAACTACAGGAGTTCTGGAAACACCATATATTTT.

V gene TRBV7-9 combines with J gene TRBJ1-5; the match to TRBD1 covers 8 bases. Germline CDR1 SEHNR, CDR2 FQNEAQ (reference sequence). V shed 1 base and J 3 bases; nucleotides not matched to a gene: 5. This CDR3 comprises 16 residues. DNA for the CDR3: TGTGCCAGCAGCTTAGTGTCAGGGGGCTTCAATCAGCCCCAGCATTTT. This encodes CASSLVSGGFNQPQHF.

In DNA, the CDR3 is TGCGCCAGCAGTGAGTCGCAGGGTATTTACACTGAAGCTTTCTTT. The encoded protein is CASSESQGIYTEAFF. The rearrangement links TRBV10-1 to TRBJ1-1, with D possibly TRBD1 on 5 matching bases. The CDR3 is made up of 15 amino acids. In germline, CDR1 is WNHNN, CDR2 SYGVQD (reference sequence). The germline V and J ends were trimmed by 0 bases and 3 bases, with 11 bases remaining between them.

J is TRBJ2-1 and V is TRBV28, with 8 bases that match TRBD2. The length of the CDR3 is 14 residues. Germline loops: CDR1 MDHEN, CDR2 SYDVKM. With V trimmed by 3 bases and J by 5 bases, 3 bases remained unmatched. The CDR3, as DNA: TGTGCCAGCAGTTTGGTCGGGGGGGACAATGAGCAGTTCTTC. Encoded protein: CASSLVGGDNEQFF.

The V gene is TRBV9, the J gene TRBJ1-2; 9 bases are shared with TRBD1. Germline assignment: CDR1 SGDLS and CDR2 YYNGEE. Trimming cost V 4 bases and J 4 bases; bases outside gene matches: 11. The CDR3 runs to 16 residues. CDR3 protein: CASSMTTGGVVYGYTF. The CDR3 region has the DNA TGTGCCAGCAGCATGACGACAGGGGGGGTAGTCTATGGCTACACCTTC.

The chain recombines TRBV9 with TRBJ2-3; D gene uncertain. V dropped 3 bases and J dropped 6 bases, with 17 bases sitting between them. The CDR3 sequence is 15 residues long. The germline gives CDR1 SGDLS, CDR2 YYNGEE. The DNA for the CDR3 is TGTGCCAGCAGCGCCTGGTTTGAGGCCGGGGATACGCAGTATTTT. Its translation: CASSAWFEAGDTQYF.

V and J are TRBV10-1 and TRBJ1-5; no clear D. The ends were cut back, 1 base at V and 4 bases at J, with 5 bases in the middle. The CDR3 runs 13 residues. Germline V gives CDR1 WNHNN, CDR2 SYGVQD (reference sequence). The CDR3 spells CASSEYQNQPQHF. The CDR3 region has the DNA TGCGCCAGCAGTGAGTACCAGAATCAGCCCCAGCATTTT.

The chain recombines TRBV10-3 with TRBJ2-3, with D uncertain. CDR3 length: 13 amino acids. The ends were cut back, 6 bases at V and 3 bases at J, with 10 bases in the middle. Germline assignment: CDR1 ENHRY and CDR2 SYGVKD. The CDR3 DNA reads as TGTGCCATCAGGGGCTCGGCGACAGATACGCAGTATTTT. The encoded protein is CAIRGSATDTQYF.

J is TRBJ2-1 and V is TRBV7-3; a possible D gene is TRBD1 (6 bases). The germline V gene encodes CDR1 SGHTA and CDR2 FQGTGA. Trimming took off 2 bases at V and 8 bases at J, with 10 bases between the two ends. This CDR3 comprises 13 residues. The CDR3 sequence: CASSLQGQDEQFF. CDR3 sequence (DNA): TGTGCCAGCAGCTTACAGGGGCAGGATGAGCAGTTCTTC.

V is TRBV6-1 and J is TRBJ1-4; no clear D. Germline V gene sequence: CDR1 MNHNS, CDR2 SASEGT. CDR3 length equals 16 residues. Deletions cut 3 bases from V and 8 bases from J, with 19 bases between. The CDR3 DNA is TGTGCCAGCAGTGACTTAGCGGTCCTGTTTAGGGAAAAACTGTTTTTT. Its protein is CASSDLAVLFREKLFF.

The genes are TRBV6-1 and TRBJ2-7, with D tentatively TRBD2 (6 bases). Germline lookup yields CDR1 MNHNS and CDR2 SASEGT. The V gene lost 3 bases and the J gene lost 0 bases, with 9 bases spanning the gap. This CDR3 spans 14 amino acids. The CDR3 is CASSDAGSSYEQYV. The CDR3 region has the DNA TGTGCCAGCAGTGATGCGGGAAGCTCCTACGAGCAGTACGTC.

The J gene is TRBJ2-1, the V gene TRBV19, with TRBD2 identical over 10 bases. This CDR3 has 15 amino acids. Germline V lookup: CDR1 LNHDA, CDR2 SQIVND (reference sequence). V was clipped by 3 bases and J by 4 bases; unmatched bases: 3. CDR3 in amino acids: CASSIGTSAYNEQFF. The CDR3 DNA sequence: TGTGCCAGTAGTATCGGGACTAGCGCATACAATGAGCAGTTCTTC.

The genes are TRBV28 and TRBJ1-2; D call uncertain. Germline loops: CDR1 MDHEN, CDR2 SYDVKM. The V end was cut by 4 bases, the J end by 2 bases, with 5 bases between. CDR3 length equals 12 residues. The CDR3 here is CASSSLNYGYTF. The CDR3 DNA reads TGTGCCAGCAGTTCCCTAAACTATGGCTACACCTTC.

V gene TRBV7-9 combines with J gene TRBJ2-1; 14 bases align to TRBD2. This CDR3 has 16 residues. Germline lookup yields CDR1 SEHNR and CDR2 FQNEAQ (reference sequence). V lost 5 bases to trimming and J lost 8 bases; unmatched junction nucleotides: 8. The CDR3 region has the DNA TGTGCCAGCAGCCATGGGACTAGCGGGGGTTTCGATGAGCAGTTCTTC. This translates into CASSHGTSGGFDEQFF.

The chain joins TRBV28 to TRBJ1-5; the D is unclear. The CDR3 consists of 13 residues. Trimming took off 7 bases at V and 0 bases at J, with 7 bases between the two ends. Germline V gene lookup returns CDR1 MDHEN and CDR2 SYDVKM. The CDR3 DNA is TGTGCCAGCAACAGCCTTAGCAATCAGCCCCAGCATTTT. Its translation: CASNSLSNQPQHF.

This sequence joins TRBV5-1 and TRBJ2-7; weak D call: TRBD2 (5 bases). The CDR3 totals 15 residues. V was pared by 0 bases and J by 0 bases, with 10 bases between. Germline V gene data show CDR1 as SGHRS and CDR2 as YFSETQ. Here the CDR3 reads CASSLGTGSSYEQYV. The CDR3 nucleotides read TGCGCCAGCAGCTTGGGGACGGGAAGCTCCTACGAGCAGTACGTC.

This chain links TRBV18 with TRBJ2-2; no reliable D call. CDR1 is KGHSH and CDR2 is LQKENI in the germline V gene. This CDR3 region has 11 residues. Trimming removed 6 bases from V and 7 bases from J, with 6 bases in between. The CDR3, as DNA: TGTGCCAGCTCTCCGGGCGGGGAGCTGTTTTTT. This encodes CASSPGGELFF.

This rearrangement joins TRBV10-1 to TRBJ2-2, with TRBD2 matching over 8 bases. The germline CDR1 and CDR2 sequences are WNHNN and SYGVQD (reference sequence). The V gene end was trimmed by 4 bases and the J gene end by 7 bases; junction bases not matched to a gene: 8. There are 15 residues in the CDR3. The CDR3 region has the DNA TGCGCCAGCAGTGCAGCGGGAGAAAGGGGCGGGGAGCTGTTTTTT. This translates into CASSAAGERGGELFF.

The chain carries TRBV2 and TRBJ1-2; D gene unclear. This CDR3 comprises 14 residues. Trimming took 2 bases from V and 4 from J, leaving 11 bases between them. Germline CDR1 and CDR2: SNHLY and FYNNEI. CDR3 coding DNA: TGTGCCAGCAGTGAACAGAGGCAAAGCTATGGCTACACCTTC. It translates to CASSEQRQSYGYTF. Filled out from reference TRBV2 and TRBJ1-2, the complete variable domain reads EPEVTQTPSHQVTQMGQEVILRCVPISNHLYFYWYRQILGQKVEFLVSFYNNEISEKSEIFDDQFSVERPDGSNFTLKIRSTKLEDSAMYFCASSEQRQSYGYTFGSGTRLTVV.

CDR3 DNA: TGTGCCTGGGGGACAGGGATAATAGCCAAAAACATTCAGTACTTC. This encodes CAWGTGIIAKNIQYF. This chain connects TRBV30 to TRBJ2-4, with 9 bases identical to TRBD1. CDR3 length: 15 amino acids. Germline CDR1 is GTSNPN and CDR2 is SVGIG (reference sequence). The junction had 5 bases not matched to a gene; V was cut back by 5 bases and J by 0 bases.

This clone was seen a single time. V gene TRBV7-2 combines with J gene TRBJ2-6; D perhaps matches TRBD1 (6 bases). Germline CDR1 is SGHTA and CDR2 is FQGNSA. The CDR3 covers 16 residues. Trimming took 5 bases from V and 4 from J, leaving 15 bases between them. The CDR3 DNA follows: TGTGCCAGCAGCGTAAACCTCAGGGGAGGGGCCAACGTCCTGACTTTC. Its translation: CASSVNLRGGANVLTF. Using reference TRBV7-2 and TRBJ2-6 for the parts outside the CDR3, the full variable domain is GAGVSQSPSNKVTEKGKDVELRCDPISGHTALYWYRQSLGQGLEFLIYFQGNSAPDKSGLPSDRFSAERTGGSVSTLTIQRTQQEDSAVYLCASSVNLRGGANVLTFGAGSRLTVL.

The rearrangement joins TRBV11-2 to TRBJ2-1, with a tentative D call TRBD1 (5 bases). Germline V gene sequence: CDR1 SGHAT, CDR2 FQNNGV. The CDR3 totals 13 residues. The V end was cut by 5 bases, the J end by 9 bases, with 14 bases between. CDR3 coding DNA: TGTGCCAGCAGCATAGTGACAGTTGGTGAGCAGTTCTTC. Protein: CASSIVTVGEQFF.

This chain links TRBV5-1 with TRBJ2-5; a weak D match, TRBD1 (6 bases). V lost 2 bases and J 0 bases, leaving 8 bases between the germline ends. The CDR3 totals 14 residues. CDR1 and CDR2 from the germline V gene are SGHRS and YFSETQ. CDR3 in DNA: TGCGCCAGCAGCTTACAGGGTTACCAAGAGACCCAGTACTTC. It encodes CASSLQGYQETQYF.

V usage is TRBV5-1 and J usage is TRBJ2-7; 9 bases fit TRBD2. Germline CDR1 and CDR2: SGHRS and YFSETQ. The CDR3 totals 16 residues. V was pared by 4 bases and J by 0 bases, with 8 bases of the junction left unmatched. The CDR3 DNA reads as TGCGCCAGCAGCCCGTCTAGCGGGGCTAGCTCCTACGAGCAGTACGTC. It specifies CASSPSSGASSYEQYV.

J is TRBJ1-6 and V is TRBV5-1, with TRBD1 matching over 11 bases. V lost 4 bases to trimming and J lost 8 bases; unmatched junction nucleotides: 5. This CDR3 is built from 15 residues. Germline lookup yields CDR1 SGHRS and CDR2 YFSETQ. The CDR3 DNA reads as TGCGCCAGCAGCCCGGGACAGGGGGATGATTCACCCCTCCACTTT. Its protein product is CASSPGQGDDSPLHF.

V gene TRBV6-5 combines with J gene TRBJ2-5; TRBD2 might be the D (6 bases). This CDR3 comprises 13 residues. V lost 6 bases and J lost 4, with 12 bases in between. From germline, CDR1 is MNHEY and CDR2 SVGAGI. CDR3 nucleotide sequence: TGTGCCAGCAGACGGACTATGACAGAGACCCAGTACTTC. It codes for CASRRTMTETQYF.

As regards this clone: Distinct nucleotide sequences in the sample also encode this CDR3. Here the CDR3 DNA reads TGTGCCAGCAGCTATCTCCCGGGGGGCAATCAGCCCCAGCATTTT. Its translation is CASSYLPGGNQPQHF. The chain is built from TRBV7-6 and TRBJ1-5; D perhaps matches TRBD1 (5 bases). This CDR3 comprises 15 residues. Between the trimmed V and J ends, which lost 4 bases and 2 bases, there was a span of 12 bases. Looked up from germline, CDR1 is SGHVS and CDR2 is FNYEAQ.

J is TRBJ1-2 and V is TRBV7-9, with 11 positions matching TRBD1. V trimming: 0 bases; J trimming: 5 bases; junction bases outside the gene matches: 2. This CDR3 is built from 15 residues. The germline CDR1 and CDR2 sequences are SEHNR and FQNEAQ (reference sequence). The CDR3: CASSLAGQGGYGYTF. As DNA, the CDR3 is TGTGCCAGCAGCTTAGCGGGACAGGGGGGTTATGGCTACACCTTC.